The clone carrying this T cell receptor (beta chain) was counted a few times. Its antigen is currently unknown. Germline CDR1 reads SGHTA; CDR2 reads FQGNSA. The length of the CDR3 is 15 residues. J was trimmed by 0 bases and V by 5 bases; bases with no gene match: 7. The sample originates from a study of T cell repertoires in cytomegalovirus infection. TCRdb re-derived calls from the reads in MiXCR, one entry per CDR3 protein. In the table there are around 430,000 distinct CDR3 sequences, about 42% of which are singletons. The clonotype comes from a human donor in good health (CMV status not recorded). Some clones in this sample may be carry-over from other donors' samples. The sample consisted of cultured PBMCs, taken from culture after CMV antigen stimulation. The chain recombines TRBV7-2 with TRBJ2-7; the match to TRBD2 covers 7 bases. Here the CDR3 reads CASSATSVYSYEQYF. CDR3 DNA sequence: TGTGCCAGCAGCGCCACTAGCGTATACTCCTACGAGCAGTACTTC.